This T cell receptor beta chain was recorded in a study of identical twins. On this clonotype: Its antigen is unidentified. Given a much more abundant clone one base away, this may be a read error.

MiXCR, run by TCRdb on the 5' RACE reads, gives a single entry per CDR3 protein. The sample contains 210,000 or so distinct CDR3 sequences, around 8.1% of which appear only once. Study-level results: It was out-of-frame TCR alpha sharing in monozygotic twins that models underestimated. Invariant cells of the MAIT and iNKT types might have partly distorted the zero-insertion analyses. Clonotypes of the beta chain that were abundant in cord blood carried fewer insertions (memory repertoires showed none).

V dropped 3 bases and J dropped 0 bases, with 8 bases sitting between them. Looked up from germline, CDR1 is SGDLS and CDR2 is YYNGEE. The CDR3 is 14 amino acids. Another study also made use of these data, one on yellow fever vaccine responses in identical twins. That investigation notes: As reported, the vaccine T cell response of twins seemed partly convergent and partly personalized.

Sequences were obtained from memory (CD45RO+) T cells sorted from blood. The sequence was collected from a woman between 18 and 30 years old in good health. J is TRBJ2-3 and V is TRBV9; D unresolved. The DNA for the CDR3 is TGTGCCAGCAGCGCGCGATTCAGCACAGATACGCAGTATTTT. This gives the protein CASSARFSTDTQYF.